This T cell receptor beta chain was captured in a study of regulatory T cells in long-lasting Graves disease. Time point of the sample: newly diagnosed GD, antithyroid drugs for less than 3 months. PBMC-derived RNA was used for the TCR library. For TCR beta, libraries came from iRepertoire HTBI primers and Arm-PCR of CDR3 regions. MiXCR, applied by TCRdb to the multiplex PCR reads, yields one record per CDR3 protein. The data contain about 460,000 distinct CDR3 sequences, about 15% of them seen just once; the ten biggest clones take up 17%. This clonotype was observed at least ten times. Germline CDR1 is SQVTM and CDR2 is ANQGSEA. Trimming cost V 6 bases and J 4 bases, with 12 bases left between them. The CDR3 length is 12 residues. This same sample was also taken into another study, of T cells in Graves' hyperthyroidism and ophthalmopathy.

The starting material was peripheral blood mononuclear cells (PBMCs), obtained at new diagnosis, from a patient treated with antithyroid drugs. The clonotype comes from a woman aged 45 to 65 with Graves disease. The chain has TRBV29-1 and TRBJ2-5; D uncertain. CDR3 in amino acids: CSVRRIGETQYF. CDR3 sequence (DNA): TGCAGCGTCCGACGAATCGGAGAGACCCAGTACTTC.